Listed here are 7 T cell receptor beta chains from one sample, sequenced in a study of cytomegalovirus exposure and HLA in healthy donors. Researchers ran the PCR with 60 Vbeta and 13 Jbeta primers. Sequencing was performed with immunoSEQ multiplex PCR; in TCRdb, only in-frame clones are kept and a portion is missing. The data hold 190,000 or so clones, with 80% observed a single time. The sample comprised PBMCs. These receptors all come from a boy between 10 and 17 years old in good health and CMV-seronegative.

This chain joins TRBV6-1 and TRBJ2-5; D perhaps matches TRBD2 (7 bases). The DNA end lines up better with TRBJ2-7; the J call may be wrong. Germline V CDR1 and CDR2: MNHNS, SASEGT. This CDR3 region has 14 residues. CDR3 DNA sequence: TGTGCCAGCAGAGTGGGGGGGGCCCGGTACGAGCAGTACTTC. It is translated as CASRVGGARYEQYF.

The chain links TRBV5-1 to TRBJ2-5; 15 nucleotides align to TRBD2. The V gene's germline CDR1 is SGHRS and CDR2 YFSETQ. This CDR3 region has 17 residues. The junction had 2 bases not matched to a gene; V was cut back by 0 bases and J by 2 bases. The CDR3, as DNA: TGCGCCAGCAGCTTGGGGACTAGCGGGGGGGCTCAAGAGACCCAGTACTTC. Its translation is CASSLGTSGGAQETQYF.

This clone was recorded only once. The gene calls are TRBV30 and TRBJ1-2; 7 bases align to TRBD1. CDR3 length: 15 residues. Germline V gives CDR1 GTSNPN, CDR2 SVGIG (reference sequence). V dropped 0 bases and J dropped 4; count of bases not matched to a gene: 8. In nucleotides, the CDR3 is TGTGCCTGGAGTGTCTCGCAGGGGGTAGGCTATGGCTACACCTTC. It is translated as CAWSVSQGVGYGYTF.

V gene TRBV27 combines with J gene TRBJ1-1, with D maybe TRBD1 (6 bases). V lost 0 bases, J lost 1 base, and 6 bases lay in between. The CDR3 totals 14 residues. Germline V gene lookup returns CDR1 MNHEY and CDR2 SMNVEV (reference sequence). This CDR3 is CASSLSRGNTEAFF. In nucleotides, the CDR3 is TGTGCCAGCAGTTTATCCAGGGGGAACACTGAAGCTTTCTTT.

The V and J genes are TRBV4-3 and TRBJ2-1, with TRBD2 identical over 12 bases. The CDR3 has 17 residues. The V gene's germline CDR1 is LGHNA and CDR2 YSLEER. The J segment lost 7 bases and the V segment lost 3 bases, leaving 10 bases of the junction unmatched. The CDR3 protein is CASSHHLAGGSQNEQFF. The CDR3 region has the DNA TGCGCCAGCAGCCATCACCTAGCGGGAGGGTCCCAAAATGAGCAGTTCTTC.

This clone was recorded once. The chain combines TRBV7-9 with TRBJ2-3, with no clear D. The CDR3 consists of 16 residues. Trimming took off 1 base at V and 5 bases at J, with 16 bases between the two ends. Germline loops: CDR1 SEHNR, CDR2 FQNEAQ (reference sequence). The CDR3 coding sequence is TGTGCCAGCAGCTTAGTGGGCAGCTCGGCTGTAGATACGCAGTATTTT. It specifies CASSLVGSSAVDTQYF.

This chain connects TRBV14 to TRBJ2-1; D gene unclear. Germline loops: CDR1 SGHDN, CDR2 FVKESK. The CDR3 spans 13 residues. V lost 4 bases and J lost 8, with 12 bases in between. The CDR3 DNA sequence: TGTGCCAGCAGCCGAACAGTTACTCATGAGCAGTTCTTC. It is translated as CASSRTVTHEQFF. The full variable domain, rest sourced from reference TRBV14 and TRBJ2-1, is EAGVTQFPSHSVIEKGQTVTLRCDPISGHDNLYWYRRVMGKEIKFLLHFVKESKQDESGMPNNRFLAERTGGTYSTLKVQPAELEDSGVYFCASSRTVTHEQFFGPGTRLTVL.